These T cell receptor beta chains were read from a single sample in a study of Graves' ophthalmopathy and Graves' hyperthyroidism. MiXCR, run by TCRdb on the multiplex PCR reads, gives a single entry per CDR3 protein. The table shows under 20,000 distinct CDR3 sequences, with 46% occurring only once. The source material was peripheral blood. The receptors were gathered from a middle-aged woman with stable Graves' hyperthyroidism. The CDR3 runs from the conserved cysteine through the conserved F or W. A D gene is named only where the DNA matches it firmly. Size is omitted from some rows. Given values are once, few, many or a class for expanded clones.

V gene,J gene,D gene,clone size,CDR3 protein,CDR3 DNA
TRBV7-2,TRBJ2-3,TRBD2,many,CASSAIIAGGVDTQYF,TGTGCCAGCAGCGCCATAATAGCGGGAGGAGTAGATACGCAGTATTTT
TRBV6-6,TRBJ1-1,.,.,CASRALQNTEAFF,TGTGCCAGCAGGGCTCTCCAGAACACTGAAGCTTTCTTT
TRBV4-2,TRBJ2-6,.,many,CASSQDVYTGANVLTF,TGTGCCAGCAGCCAAGACGTCTACACTGGGGCCAACGTCCTGACTTTC
TRBV20-1,TRBJ2-7,TRBD2,few,CSAVTSGATYEQYF,TGCAGTGCGGTGACTAGCGGGGCTACCTACGAGCAGTACTTC
TRBV11-3,TRBJ2-3,TRBD2,many,CASSLGRRESTDTQYF,TGTGCCAGCAGCTTGGGTCGGCGGGAGAGCACAGATACGCAGTATTTT
TRBV2,TRBJ2-5,TRBD2,.,CASGESGESWETQYF,TGTGCCAGCGGCGAAAGCGGGGAGAGTTGGGAGACCCAGTACTTC
TRBV6-5,TRBJ1-4,.,few,CASSYSGRVEKLFF,TGTGCCAGCAGTTACTCGGGCAGGGTTGAAAAACTGTTTTTT
TRBV2,TRBJ1-2,.,.,CARRGERNGYTF,TGTGCCAGGAGAGGGGAAAGGAATGGCTACACCTTC
TRBV3-1,TRBJ1-3,TRBD1,.,CASSQRTGPSTIYF,TGTGCCAGCAGCCAGAGGACAGGACCAAGCACCATATATTTT
TRBV11-2,TRBJ1-1,.,many,CASSLEVMAGEAFF,TGTGCCAGCAGCTTAGAGGTCATGGCTGGTGAAGCTTTCTTT
TRBV7-8,TRBJ2-7,.,.,CASSRDTGQGEQYF,TGTGCCAGCAGCCGGGACACAGGCCAGGGGGAGCAGTACTTC
TRBV11-2,TRBJ2-7,TRBD2,many,CASSREGEQYF,TGTGCCAGCAGCCGGGAGGGCGAGCAGTACTTC
TRBV29-1,TRBJ2-1,.,medium-sized,CSVDRGGGGDEQFF,TGCAGCGTTGACCGAGGGGGAGGGGGGGATGAGCAGTTCTTC
TRBV7-2,TRBJ2-7,.,many,CACSLGFSSYEQYF,TGTGCCTGCAGCTTAGGGTTTAGCTCCTACGAGCAGTACTTC
TRBV10-2,TRBJ2-4,TRBD1,many,CASSPQQGVQKNIQYF,TGCGCCAGCAGTCCGCAACAGGGGGTGCAGAAAAACATTCAGTACTTC
TRBV6-6,TRBJ2-2,.,few,CASSYRRSDTGELFF,TGTGCCAGCAGTTACAGGAGGAGCGACACCGGGGAGCTGTTTTTT
TRBV27,TRBJ2-7,.,.,CASSPTSRWRSYEQYF,TGTGCCAGCAGTCCCACCTCCAGGTGGCGCTCCTACGAGCAGTACTTC
TRBV29-1,TRBJ1-5,.,.,CSVGRAVQPQHF,TGCAGCGTCGGACGTGCAGTTCAGCCCCAGCATTTT
TRBV5-1,TRBJ2-1,TRBD1,many,CASSWTGVGEQFF,TGCGCCAGCAGCTGGACAGGGGTGGGTGAGCAGTTCTTC
TRBV18,TRBJ2-5,TRBD2,.,CASSPMAGDSQETQYF,TGTGCCAGCTCACCCATGGCGGGGGACTCTCAAGAGACCCAGTACTTC
TRBV20-1,TRBJ2-1,.,many,CSARSGGRNEQFF,TGCAGTGCCCGGAGCGGAGGGAGGAATGAGCAGTTCTTC
TRBV2,TRBJ1-2,.,.,CASTQGRNYGYTF,TGTGCCAGCACGCAGGGGAGGAACTATGGCTACACCTTC
TRBV24-1,TRBJ2-3,.,few,CATSDRHPSADTQYF,TGTGCCACCAGTGATAGACACCCGAGCGCAGACACGCAGTATTTT
TRBV13,TRBJ2-7,.,.,CASSLGDPYEQYF,TGTGCCAGCAGCTTAGGGGACCCCTACGAGCAGTACTTC
TRBV11-3,TRBJ2-7,TRBD2,many,CASSLSSGGTYEQYF,TGTGCCAGCAGCTTGTCTAGCGGGGGGACCTACGAGCAGTACTTC
TRBV5-6,TRBJ2-7,TRBD1,many,CASSLRQGADEQYF,TGTGCCAGCAGCTTAAGACAGGGGGCAGACGAGCAGTACTTC
TRBV28,TRBJ1-4,.,.,CASSLSRGGEKLFF,TGTGCCAGCAGTTTATCAAGGGGAGGTGAAAAACTGTTTTTT
TRBV20-1,TRBJ2-3,TRBD1,many,CSASERGRGTDTQYF,TGCAGTGCTAGTGAAAGGGGGCGGGGCACAGATACGCAGTATTTT
TRBV5-1,TRBJ1-1,.,.,CASSLYGTEACF,TGCGCCAGCAGCTTGTATGGCACTGAAGCTTGCTTT
TRBV10-3,TRBJ2-2,TRBD2,many,CAISEGGGGTGELFF,TGTGCCATCAGTGAGGGCGGGGGGGGCACCGGGGAGCTGTTTTTT
TRBV7-9,TRBJ2-3,.,.,CASSLTADTQYF,TGTGCCAGCAGCCTCACAGCAGATACGCAGTATTTT
TRBV11-3,TRBJ2-2,.,few,CASSLDRGNTGELFF,TGTGCCAGCAGCTTAGACAGGGGAAACACCGGGGAGCTGTTTTTT
TRBV7-8,TRBJ2-2,.,many,CASRHTRVSNTGELFF,TGTGCCAGCAGACATACCAGGGTGTCCAACACCGGGGAGCTGTTTTTT
TRBV7-7,TRBJ2-3,TRBD2,.,CASSFSGRGDTQYF,TGTGCTAGCAGCTTTAGCGGGAGGGGAGATACGCAGTATTTT
TRBV24-1,TRBJ2-2,.,.,CATSGDGGSWELFF,TGTGCCACCAGTGGAGACGGGGGAAGTTGGGAGCTGTTTTTT
TRBV19,TRBJ2-2,.,many,CASSISGSATGELFF,TGTGCCAGTAGTATTAGTGGGTCAGCGACCGGGGAGCTGTTTTTT
TRBV2,TRBJ2-7,.,once,CASSGGSGYEQYF,TGTGCCAGCAGCGGGGGCTCTGGGTACGAGCAGTACTTC
TRBV7-2,TRBJ1-2,.,.,CASSLGTQGLRTF,TGCGCCAGCAGCTTAGGCACGCAGGGATTGCGCACCTTC
TRBV2,TRBJ2-7,TRBD2,.,CVSHRTSGEDERYF,TGTGTCAGCCACAGGACTAGCGGTGAGGACGAGCGGTACTTC
TRBV19,TRBJ2-5,TRBD1,medium-sized,CASSRQGEETQYF,TGTGCCAGTAGTCGACAGGGTGAAGAGACCCAGTACTTC
TRBV6-1,TRBJ1-5,.,.,CASSEFCGFVQPHHF,TGTGCCAGCAGTGAATTCTGCGGGTTTGTGCAGCCCCACCATTTT
TRBV19,TRBJ2-5,.,.,CASSRQGLQETQYF,TGTGCCAGTAGCAGACAGGGACTCCAAGAGACCCAGTACTTC
TRBV11-2,TRBJ1-4,.,medium-sized,CASSLEEKLFF,TGTGCCAGCAGCTTAGAGGAAAAACTGTTTTTT
TRBV9,TRBJ1-3,.,many,CASSVGTITGNTIYF,TGTGCCAGCAGCGTAGGCACCATAACTGGAAACACCATATATTTT
TRBV9,TRBJ1-1,.,many,CASSPSRTAGQTSFF,TGTGCCAGCAGCCCATCCCGAACTGCAGGACAGACGTCGTTCTTT
TRBV3-1,TRBJ2-7,TRBD1,few,CASSHGTGAYEQYF,TGTGCCAGCAGCCACGGGACAGGGGCCTACGAGCAGTACTTC
TRBV5-4,TRBJ1-2,.,many,CASSFRDRPYGYTF,TGTGCCAGCAGCTTCCGCGACAGGCCTTATGGCTACACCTTC
TRBV9,TRBJ2-5,TRBD2,.,CASSSKEIAGQETQYF,TGTGCCAGCAGCAGTAAGGAGATAGCGGGGCAAGAGACCCAGTACTTC
TRBV20-1,TRBJ1-5,.,many,CSAQRGRSGQPQHF,TGCAGTGCTCAGAGAGGCAGGTCCGGTCAGCCCCAGCATTTT
TRBV15,TRBJ1-4,.,medium-sized,CATSRASINEKLFF,TGTGCCACCAGCAGAGCCTCAATTAATGAAAAACTGTTTTTT
TRBV29-1,TRBJ2-1,.,medium-sized,CSLNRGGNEQFF,TGCAGCCTGAACAGGGGAGGGAATGAGCAGTTCTTC
TRBV10-1,TRBJ1-1,.,once,CASSRTGWPSTEAFF,TGCGCCAGCAGTCGGACTGGGTGGCCAAGCACTGAAGCTTTCTTT
TRBV10-1,TRBJ2-1,TRBD2,few,CASSSAGAPNEQFF,TGTGCCAGCAGTTCTGCGGGAGCCCCCAATGAGCAGTTCTTC
TRBV6-2/TRBV6-3,TRBJ2-5,TRBD1,.,CASSRRQGALLQETQYF,TGTGCCAGCAGCCGCCGACAGGGGGCATTATTGCAAGAGACCCAGTACTTC
TRBV20-1,TRBJ2-2,TRBD1,many,CSTGTGGTGELFF,TGCAGTACGGGGACAGGGGGAACCGGGGAGCTGTTTTTT
TRBV20-1,TRBJ2-7,.,many,CSASMEGATGEQYF,TGCAGTGCTAGTATGGAGGGGGCTACGGGCGAGCAGTACTTC
TRBV2,TRBJ1-5,.,.,CASARPYSNQPQHF,TGTGCCAGCGCACGGCCTTATAGCAATCAGCCCCAGCATTTT
TRBV20-1,TRBJ2-5,.,once,CSARDRYGQETQYF,TGCAGTGCTAGAGATAGGTACGGCCAAGAGACCCAGTACTTC
TRBV5-1,TRBJ1-4,.,many,CASSQSSTNEKLFF,TGCGCCAGCAGCCAAAGTTCAACTAATGAAAAACTGTTTTTT
TRBV6-1,TRBJ2-7,.,many,CASSAGYEQYF,TGTGCCAGCAGTGCGGGCTACGAGCAGTACTTC